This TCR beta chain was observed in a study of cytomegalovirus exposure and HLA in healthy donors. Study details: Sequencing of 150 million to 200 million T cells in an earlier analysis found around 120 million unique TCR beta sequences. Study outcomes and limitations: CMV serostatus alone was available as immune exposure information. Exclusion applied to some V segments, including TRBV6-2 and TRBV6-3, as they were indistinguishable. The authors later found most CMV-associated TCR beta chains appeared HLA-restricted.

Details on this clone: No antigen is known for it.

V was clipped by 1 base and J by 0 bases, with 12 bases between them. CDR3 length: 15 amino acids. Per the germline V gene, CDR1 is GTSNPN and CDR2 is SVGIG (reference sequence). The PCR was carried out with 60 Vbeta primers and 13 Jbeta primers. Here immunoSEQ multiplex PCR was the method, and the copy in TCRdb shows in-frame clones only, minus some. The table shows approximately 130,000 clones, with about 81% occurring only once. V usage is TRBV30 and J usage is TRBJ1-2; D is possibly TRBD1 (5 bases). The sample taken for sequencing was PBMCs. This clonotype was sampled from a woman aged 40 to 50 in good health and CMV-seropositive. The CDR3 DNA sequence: TGTGCCTGGAGTGACCCGGGGGGGGCTAACTATGGCTACACCTTC. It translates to CAWSDPGGANYGYTF.